The entry that follows covers one T cell receptor (beta chain) sequence. Its antigen is as yet unknown. V was pared by 4 bases and J by 0 bases, with 13 bases between. This CDR3 contains 15 residues. The germline CDR1 and CDR2 sequences are GTSNPN and SVGIG (reference sequence). The data stem from a study of OX40 agonist ivuxolimab in advanced cancers. Findings and caveats of the study: CD4+ T cells averaged fewer expanded clones than CD8+ T cells.

This table comes from immunoSEQ multiplex PCR, and its TCRdb copy is limited to in-frame clones, with some not included. The data contain approximately 80,000 clones, 90% of them seen just once; the ten biggest clones take up 0.3% to 0.4%. Blood sampling took place at baseline, cycle 4 day 1, and cycle 7 day 1. V gene TRBV30 combines with J gene TRBJ2-4, with D maybe TRBD2 (5 bases). This specimen consisted of CD4+ or CD8+ T cells sorted from blood, obtained in a trial of the OX40 agonist ivuxolimab. This TCR was sampled from an adult with an advanced solid tumor such as melanoma, head and neck, liver or kidney cancer. In DNA, the CDR3 is TGTGCCTGGATTAGTCGGGATCTAGCCAAAAACATTCAGTACTTC. It translates to CAWISRDLAKNIQYF.